These T cell receptor beta chains were read from a single sample in a study of blood T cell repertoires in COVID-19. The repertoire was sequenced with immunoSEQ multiplex PCR; TCRdb's copy has only in-frame clones and lacks some. The sample has a few hundred thousand clones, approximately 77% seen once; the top ten hold 3.1%. What was sequenced was peripheral blood. These receptors all come from a woman in her late teens or twenties with acute or convalescent COVID-19. Both conserved end residues are part of each CDR3. Each record gives: D gene, V gene, J gene, clone size, CDR3 protein, CDR3 DNA. A D gene is named only where the DNA matches it firmly. Only some rows state a clone size, as once, few, many or a class for expanded clones.

D gene: TRBD2; V gene: TRBV4-3; J gene: TRBJ2-3; clone size: -; CDR3 protein: CASSQVQRTSGSRITDTQYF; CDR3 DNA: TGCGCCAGCAGCCAAGTTCAAAGGACTAGCGGGAGTAGAATCACAGATACGCAGTATTTT
D gene: TRBD2; V gene: TRBV7-2; J gene: TRBJ2-3; clone size: few; CDR3 protein: CASSSGTSGRAGTDTQYF; CDR3 DNA: TGTGCCAGCAGCTCAGGGACTAGCGGGAGGGCTGGCACAGATACGCAGTATTTT
D gene: TRBD1; V gene: TRBV6-1; J gene: TRBJ2-3; clone size: -; CDR3 protein: CASSVQGAGASTDTQYF; CDR3 DNA: TGTGCCAGCAGTGTACAGGGGGCTGGGGCGAGCACAGATACGCAGTATTTT
D gene: -; V gene: TRBV19; J gene: TRBJ1-5; clone size: few; CDR3 protein: CASSERLYSNQPQHF; CDR3 DNA: TGTGCCAGTAGTGAGCGCCTTTATAGCAATCAGCCCCAGCATTTT
D gene: TRBD2; V gene: TRBV3-1/TRBV3-2; J gene: TRBJ2-7; clone size: -; CDR3 protein: CASSQRGELPSGVAYEQYF; CDR3 DNA: TGTGCCAGCAGCCAACGAGGAGAGCTGCCTAGCGGGGTGGCCTACGAGCAGTACTTC
D gene: -; V gene: TRBV5-4; J gene: TRBJ2-7; clone size: -; CDR3 protein: CASSPGGERAVYEQYF; CDR3 DNA: TGTGCCAGCAGTCCCGGCGGGGAGCGGGCGGTCTACGAGCAGTACTTC
D gene: -; V gene: TRBV5-1; J gene: TRBJ1-6; clone size: -; CDR3 protein: CASSERTARNNSPLHF; CDR3 DNA: TGCGCCAGCAGCGAAAGGACAGCGAGAAATAATTCACCCCTCCACTTT
D gene: TRBD1; V gene: TRBV28; J gene: TRBJ1-5; clone size: -; CDR3 protein: CASSPQQGAMNQPQHF; CDR3 DNA: TGTGCCAGCAGCCCTCAACAGGGGGCGATGAATCAGCCCCAGCATTTT
D gene: -; V gene: TRBV19; J gene: TRBJ2-1; clone size: -; CDR3 protein: CASSMSVEQFF; CDR3 DNA: TGTGCCAGTAGTATGTCAGTTGAGCAGTTCTTC
D gene: TRBD1; V gene: TRBV18; J gene: TRBJ1-4; clone size: -; CDR3 protein: CASSSANVWINWDRDKSEKLFF; CDR3 DNA: TGTGCCAGCTCATCCGCCAATGTATGGATAAATTGGGACAGGGACAAGTCAGAAAAACTGTTTTTT
D gene: -; V gene: TRBV6-5; J gene: TRBJ1-1; clone size: -; CDR3 protein: CASRADRVVNTEAFF; CDR3 DNA: TGTGCCAGCAGGGCCGATCGTGTGGTGAACACTGAAGCTTTCTTT
D gene: -; V gene: TRBV5-1; J gene: TRBJ1-4; clone size: -; CDR3 protein: CASSPLGQGIEKLFF; CDR3 DNA: TGCGCCAGCAGCCCCCTGGGGCAGGGTATTGAAAAACTGTTTTTT
D gene: -; V gene: TRBV6-5; J gene: TRBJ2-2; clone size: -; CDR3 protein: CASSYRGADTGELFF; CDR3 DNA: TGTGCCAGCAGTTACCGGGGGGCGGACACCGGGGAGCTGTTTTTT
D gene: TRBD1; V gene: TRBV2; J gene: TRBJ2-7; clone size: -; CDR3 protein: CASRQGQAGFYEQYF; CDR3 DNA: TGTGCCAGCAGACAGGGACAGGCAGGTTTCTACGAGCAGTACTTC
D gene: -; V gene: TRBV20-1; J gene: TRBJ1-2; clone size: -; CDR3 protein: CSASGTAYGYTF; CDR3 DNA: TGCAGTGCTAGTGGGACTGCCTATGGCTACACCTTC
D gene: -; V gene: TRBV6-2/TRBV6-3; J gene: TRBJ2-3; clone size: -; CDR3 protein: CASSYAPGESSTDTQYF; CDR3 DNA: TGTGCCAGCAGTTACGCCCCGGGGGAATCTAGCACAGATACGCAGTATTTT
D gene: TRBD1; V gene: TRBV7-8; J gene: TRBJ2-7; clone size: -; CDR3 protein: CASSLARDRAYEQYF; CDR3 DNA: TGTGCCAGCAGCTTAGCCCGGGACAGAGCTTACGAGCAGTACTTC
D gene: TRBD2; V gene: TRBV9; J gene: TRBJ2-1; clone size: -; CDR3 protein: CASSGPGTRGDNEQFF; CDR3 DNA: TGTGCCAGCAGCGGACCCGGGACTAGAGGTGACAATGAGCAGTTCTTC
D gene: TRBD1; V gene: TRBV28; J gene: TRBJ1-2; clone size: -; CDR3 protein: CASSQQGPGYYGYTF; CDR3 DNA: TGTGCCAGCAGTCAACAGGGGCCGGGGTACTATGGCTACACCTTC
D gene: TRBD2; V gene: TRBV3-1/TRBV3-2; J gene: TRBJ2-3; clone size: once; CDR3 protein: CASSRWTSGTDTQYF; CDR3 DNA: TGTGCCAGCAGTCGATGGACTAGCGGGACAGATACGCAGTATTTT
D gene: TRBD1; V gene: TRBV9; J gene: TRBJ1-5; clone size: -; CDR3 protein: CASSVGTGDGQPQHF; CDR3 DNA: TGTGCCAGCAGCGTAGGTACAGGGGATGGACAGCCCCAGCATTTT
D gene: -; V gene: TRBV28; J gene: TRBJ2-7; clone size: -; CDR3 protein: CASSLYGRGTYEQYF; CDR3 DNA: TGTGCCAGCAGTTTATATGGTAGGGGGACCTACGAGCAGTACTTC
D gene: -; V gene: TRBV10-3; J gene: TRBJ2-4; clone size: -; CDR3 protein: CAISGGGAQYF; CDR3 DNA: TGTGCCATCAGTGGAGGGGGGGCCCAGTACTTC
D gene: -; V gene: TRBV18; J gene: TRBJ1-2; clone size: -; CDR3 protein: CASSRDGHSNYGYTF; CDR3 DNA: TGTGCCAGCTCACGCGATGGTCACAGTAACTATGGCTACACCTTC
D gene: TRBD2; V gene: TRBV28; J gene: TRBJ2-7; clone size: -; CDR3 protein: CASSLQGTSGFYEQYF; CDR3 DNA: TGTGCCAGCAGTTTACAGGGGACTAGCGGATTCTACGAGCAGTACTTC
D gene: -; V gene: TRBV19; J gene: TRBJ2-2; clone size: -; CDR3 protein: CASRPARGSNTGELFF; CDR3 DNA: TGTGCCAGCCGTCCAGCGCGGGGATCGAACACCGGGGAGCTGTTTTTT
D gene: -; V gene: TRBV6-6; J gene: TRBJ2-7; clone size: -; CDR3 protein: CASSYGAVGLYEQYF; CDR3 DNA: TGTGCCAGCAGTTACGGTGCGGTAGGACTCTACGAGCAGTACTTC
D gene: -; V gene: TRBV11-3; J gene: TRBJ2-5; clone size: -; CDR3 protein: CASSSIRDSGQETQYF; CDR3 DNA: TGTGCCAGCAGCTCGATTCGGGACTCCGGCCAAGAGACCCAGTACTTC
D gene: TRBD2; V gene: TRBV6-5; J gene: TRBJ2-2; clone size: once; CDR3 protein: CASSYLLAANTGELFF; CDR3 DNA: TGTGCCAGCAGTTATTTACTAGCGGCTAACACCGGGGAGCTGTTTTTT
D gene: TRBD2; V gene: TRBV18; J gene: TRBJ2-1; clone size: -; CDR3 protein: CASSPRSTSEINNEQFF; CDR3 DNA: TGTGCCAGCTCACCCCGTTCGACTAGCGAGATAAACAATGAGCAGTTCTTC
D gene: TRBD2; V gene: TRBV14; J gene: TRBJ2-3; clone size: -; CDR3 protein: CASSPRDYFWNTQYF; CDR3 DNA: TGTGCCAGCAGCCCCCGGGACTATTTCTGGAATACGCAGTATTTT